These 21 T cell receptor beta chains originate from one sample sequenced in a study of neurological immune-mediated disorders. One entry per CDR3 protein results from TCRdb running MiXCR on the 5' RACE reads. The sample consists of tens of thousands of distinct CDR3 sequences, about 9.3% of them appearing once. Sequenced input: PBMCs. The receptors stem from a woman in her thirties or forties with HTLV-1-associated myelopathy (HAM/TSP).

This clonotype was recorded at least ten times. The V and J genes are TRBV29-1 and TRBJ2-1, with D tentatively TRBD2 (6 bases). Germline V gene data show CDR1 as SQVTM and CDR2 as ANQGSEA. The germline V and J ends were trimmed by 3 bases and 0 bases, with 12 bases remaining between them. This CDR3 spans 15 amino acids. The CDR3 coding sequence is TGCAGCGTTGAGTCTAGCGCCAGCTCCTACAATGAGCAGTTCTTC. Protein: CSVESSASSYNEQFF.

This clonotype was seen ten or more times. The V call is TRBV5-1, the J call TRBJ2-3, with D tentatively TRBD1 (6 bases). Germline V CDR1 and CDR2: SGHRS, YFSETQ. Trimming removed 1 base from V and 1 base from J, with 10 bases in between. This CDR3 is 15 amino acids long. CDR3 in amino acids: CASSLTGFRTDTQYF. In DNA form, the CDR3 reads TGCGCCAGCAGCTTGACAGGGTTTCGCACAGATACGCAGTATTTT.

This clonotype was detected ten times or more. This sequence joins TRBV4-3 and TRBJ1-1; D remains unclear. There are 16 residues in the CDR3. Germline CDR1 LGHNA, CDR2 YSLEER. Trimming removed 1 base from V and 0 bases from J, with 12 bases in between. The CDR3 DNA sequence: TGCGCCAGCAGCCAAGTAGACGACCCCATGAACACTGAAGCTTTCTTT. Its translation is CASSQVDDPMNTEAFF.

This clonotype came up many times. CDR3 in amino acids: CASSRTDRGYEQYF. As DNA, the CDR3 is TGCGCCAGCAGCCGAACGGACAGGGGCTACGAGCAGTACTTC. The chain has TRBV4-1 and TRBJ2-7; 9 positions match TRBD1. The germline V gene has CDR1 MGHRA and CDR2 YSYEKL. The CDR3 spans 14 residues. V lost 4 bases and J lost 3; bases outside the gene matches: 4.

This clonotype was seen repeatedly, ten times or more. The V gene is TRBV7-3, the J gene TRBJ2-3, with 13 bases fitting TRBD2. CDR1 is SGHTA, CDR2 FQGTGA, per germline. The J segment lost 2 bases and the V segment lost 5 bases, leaving 4 bases of the junction unmatched. The CDR3 is 16 amino acids. The CDR3 is CASSMTSGGSTDTQYF. In DNA, the CDR3 is TGTGCCAGCAGCATGACTAGCGGGGGGTCCACAGATACGCAGTATTTT.

This clonotype was found many times. This chain links TRBV28 with TRBJ2-5; 15 nucleotides agree with TRBD2. Germline CDR1 is MDHEN and CDR2 is SYDVKM. V gave up 0 bases and J gave up 2 bases; unmatched junction bases: 4. This CDR3 region has 18 residues. The CDR3: CASSLWGGLAGGQETQYF. CDR3 DNA: TGTGCCAGCAGTTTATGGGGGGGACTAGCGGGGGGACAAGAGACCCAGTACTTC.

This clonotype has a count of ten or more. The V and J genes are TRBV7-9 and TRBJ2-7; possible D gene TRBD2, 5 bases. The CDR3 covers 13 residues. CDR1 and CDR2 (germline): SEHNR, FQNEAQ (reference sequence). V lost 0 bases to trimming and J lost 3 bases, with 6 bases between them. CDR3 coding DNA: TGTGCCAGCAGCTTAGCGAGGGACTACGAGCAGTACTTC. Protein: CASSLARDYEQYF.

This clonotype occurred many times. The rearrangement uses TRBV7-8 and TRBJ2-1, with 9 bases fitting TRBD2. Germline CDR1 and CDR2: SGHVS and FQNEAQ. The CDR3 runs 14 residues. Germline trimming cut 6 bases from V and 7 bases from J; bases unmatched to any gene: 7. CDR3 loop: CASRRGGLANEQFF. CDR3 DNA sequence: TGTGCCAGCAGGCGGGGGGGGTTGGCGAATGAGCAGTTCTTC. Based on the CDR3 plus reference TRBV7-8 and TRBJ2-1, the full variable domain is GAGVSQSPRYKVAKRGQDVALRCDPISGHVSLFWYQQALGQGPEFLTYFQNEAQLDKSGLPSDRFFAERPEGSVSTLKIQRTQQEDSAVYLCASRRGGLANEQFFGPGTRLTVL.

This clonotype was counted at least ten times. The rearrangement links TRBV18 to TRBJ2-3; D is unclear. CDR3 size: 15 residues. Germline CDR1 reads KGHSH; CDR2 reads LQKENI. Trimming stripped 0 bases from V and 0 bases from J, with 7 bases between. The chain's CDR3 is CASSPPRQSTDTQYF. CDR3 in DNA: TGTGCCAGCTCACCACCGCGGCAGAGCACAGATACGCAGTATTTT.

This clonotype showed up many times. This rearrangement joins TRBV10-2 to TRBJ2-1, with 13 bases that match TRBD2. The CDR3 is made up of 16 amino acids. The trim removed 3 bases at V and 9 bases at J, leaving 8 bases unmatched. Germline CDR1 is WSHSY and CDR2 is SAAADI. The CDR3 region is CASSDFTSGGAGEQFF. CDR3 nucleotides: TGCGCCAGCAGTGACTTTACTAGCGGGGGGGCAGGTGAGCAGTTCTTC.

Only a few counts were recorded for this clonotype. This rearrangement joins TRBV19 to TRBJ1-2, with TRBD1 as a possible D gene (6 bases). Trimming left V 5 bases short and J 7 bases short, with 11 bases between. In germline, CDR1 is LNHDA, CDR2 SQIVND (reference sequence). CDR3 length: 12 residues. This CDR3 is CASSLQGVGYTF. The CDR3 region has the DNA TGTGCCAGTAGTCTACAGGGCGTTGGCTACACCTTC.

In this sample, this clonotype turned up many times. The V call is TRBV6-6, the J call TRBJ1-5; maybe TRBD1 (5 bases). V was cut by 8 bases and J by 5 bases, with 16 bases left in between. CDR1 MNHNY and CDR2 SVGAGI come from the germline V gene (reference sequence). The CDR3 loop spans 14 amino acids. The CDR3 DNA reads TGTGCCAGCTTCGACGTGGGGGTGGATCAGCCCCAGCATTTT. It translates to CASFDVGVDQPQHF.

In its sample, this clonotype was seen many times. V usage is TRBV9 and J usage is TRBJ2-6; unclear D gene. This CDR3 is built from 16 residues. In germline, CDR1 is SGDLS, CDR2 YYNGEE. The V end was cut by 0 bases, the J end by 0 bases, with 7 bases between. CDR3 protein: CASSVDQFSGANVLTF. In DNA form, the CDR3 reads TGTGCCAGCAGCGTAGACCAGTTCTCTGGGGCCAACGTCCTGACTTTC.

J is TRBJ2-1 and V is TRBV5-1; D possibly corresponds to TRBD2 (6 bases). Trimming took 4 bases from V and 6 from J, leaving 11 bases between them. The CDR3 consists of 13 residues. Germline V CDR1 and CDR2: SGHRS, YFSETQ. DNA of the CDR3: TGCGCCAGCAGCCGCGGGAAAGGCAATGAGCAGTTCTTC. Translating it yields CASSRGKGNEQFF.

There are many counts of this clonotype. The chain employs TRBV5-1 and TRBJ1-3; no firm D call. Trimming pared 0 bases from V and 2 bases from J, leaving 9 bases between. Germline lookup yields CDR1 SGHRS and CDR2 YFSETQ. The CDR3 runs 15 residues. The CDR3 bases are TGCGCCAGCAGCTTGGAGACCCAAGCTGGAAACACCATATATTTT. Encoded protein: CASSLETQAGNTIYF. The entire variable domain, with the rest obtained from reference TRBV5-1 and TRBJ1-3, is as follows: KAGVTQTPRYLIKTRGQQVTLSCSPISGHRSVSWYQQTPGQGLQFLFEYFSETQRNKGNFPGRFSGRQFSNSRSEMNVSTLELGDSALYLCASSLETQAGNTIYFGEGSWLTVV.

This clonotype was detected many times. CDR3 DNA: TGTGCCATCAGCCCGGGGACAGCGACATACAATGAGCAGTTCTTC. The encoded protein is CAISPGTATYNEQFF. This chain uses TRBV10-3 with TRBJ2-1; 7 bases align to TRBD1. The CDR3 consists of 15 residues. V lost 6 bases, J lost 4 bases, and 9 bases stayed unmatched. Germline CDR1 reads ENHRY; CDR2 reads SYGVKD.

Ten or more counts support this clonotype. The rearrangement uses TRBV10-3 and TRBJ2-1; 10 bases match TRBD2. This CDR3 is built from 18 residues. V gave up 2 bases and J gave up 0 bases; unmatched junction bases: 7. Germline V gives CDR1 ENHRY, CDR2 SYGVKD. CDR3 coding DNA: TGTGCCATCAGTGAGGGTAGCGGGGGGCCTCCCTCCTACAATGAGCAGTTCTTC. Amino acids: CAISEGSGGPPSYNEQFF.

The sample holds many counts of this clonotype. The chain is built from TRBV3-1 and TRBJ2-3, with D possibly matching TRBD2 (5 bases). This CDR3 is 15 amino acids long. V lost 4 bases and J lost 7, with 18 bases in between. CDR1 LGHDT and CDR2 YNNKEL come from the germline V gene (reference sequence). The CDR3 DNA is TGTGCCAGCAGCCCCGGGATTTCCCGGCGATATACGCAGTATTTT. Translated, it gives CASSPGISRRYTQYF.

This clonotype was detected ten times or more. The V and J genes are TRBV6-6 and TRBJ2-1; TRBD1 matches at 9 bases. CDR1 is MNHNY and CDR2 is SVGAGI in the germline V gene (reference sequence). This CDR3 has 14 residues. V was clipped by 3 bases and J by 4 bases; unmatched bases: 1. The CDR3 loop reads CASSYGTGYNEQFF. In DNA form, the CDR3 reads TGTGCCAGCAGTTATGGGACAGGGTACAATGAGCAGTTCTTC.

This clonotype appeared many times. The chain is built from TRBV12-3 or TRBV12-4 and TRBJ1-1; D may be TRBD1 (5 bases). This CDR3 has 14 residues. V was pared by 2 bases and J by 6 bases, with 13 bases between. The CDR3 DNA reads TGTGCCAGCAGTTTAAAACGGGGCAGACCTGAAGCTTTCTTT. Its protein is CASSLKRGRPEAFF.

Many counts were recorded for this clonotype. J is TRBJ2-4 and V is TRBV6-5; perhaps TRBD1 as D (6 bases). Germline CDR1 reads MNHEY; CDR2 reads SVGAGI. This CDR3 is built from 15 residues. Between the trimmed V and J ends, which lost 6 bases and 8 bases, there was a span of 20 bases. The CDR3 region has the DNA TGTGCCAGCAGCCAAGGAGCCGGGACACCGCACATTCAGTACTTC. This sequence encodes CASSQGAGTPHIQYF.